This entry features one T cell receptor (beta chain) sequence. Its antigen remains unidentified. Sequencing ends 3 residues short of the CDR3 end; the germline J gene provides the rest. These data originate in a study of Tregs in tolerant kidney transplant recipients (dated by TCRdb to the late 2010s). Regarding the complete study: The transplants used related donors along with nonmyeloablative bone marrow transplantation, and in the human trials mixed chimerism was transient. Before combined kidney and bone marrow transplantation, this study identified donor-specific regulatory T cells using TCRbeta sequencing and then followed those same cells after transplant.

The sample's time point label is to be understood as: blood sample drawn before combined kidney and bone marrow transplant. Unstimulated Tregs (CD4+CD25+CD127-), CD4+ non-Tregs (CD4+CD25-), CD4 and CD8 cells were FACS-sorted from thawed PBMCs. The patients were several recipients of combined kidney and bone marrow transplants from the ITN036ST trial, and samples were available only from these trial subjects. Healthy control blood was processed to PBMCs by Ficoll density gradient and cryopreserved, and patient PBMCs were collected before and after transplant. Genomic DNA was extracted from sorted cells with the QIAGEN DNeasy Blood and Tissue Kit for TCRbeta CDR3 sequencing. High-throughput TCRbeta CDR3 sequencing, which included PCR amplification with bias correction and internal controls, was done commercially through immunoSEQ. Per the original workflow: Unique productive TCRbeta sequences were defined by CDR3 nucleotide sequence when primers matched and otherwise by CDR3 amino acid sequence together with Vbeta and Jbeta genes. Sorting error was corrected by removing sequences shared between sorted populations at a frequency ratio of 2:1 or less, and the remaining shared sequences were assigned to the higher population. Donor-reactive sequences were defined as at least 5-fold expanded in CFSE-low cells versus unstimulated cells, with frequency of at least 0.01% in CFSE-low cells. Jensen-Shannon divergence, calculated on the top 100 TCRbeta sequences ranked by frequency, was used to quantify repertoire divergence. For any sample with multiple sequencing runs, sorting error was corrected in each run separately before the runs were pooled. TCRdb holds this immuneACCESS table with in-frame rearrangements only. Some clones are missing; in checked studies, unresolved V genes explain under half, and the rest has no known cause. V, J and clone size reflect that table, while D and trimming were determined from the DNA. The sample table on file contains about 30,000 clones. The ten most abundant clones make up 13% to 15% of the sample.

CDR1 is given as SGHKS and CDR2 as YYEKEE, both from the germline V gene (reference sequence). At the junction V is shortened by 4 bases and J by 10 bases; bases outside the gene matches: 5. From the cysteine through the phenylalanine, the CDR3 covers 14 amino acids. Only the CDR3 bases that were read are kept: 33 of them, in frame from base 1. On the study overall, not on this receptor specifically: PCR primers changed over time for some patients, so nucleotide-level comparison across those patients' samples was not possible. Donor-specific Treg expansion was found to exceed global Treg expansion in tolerant patients, suggesting antigen-driven rather than nonspecific expansion. The study was limited by small patient numbers, and the findings need validation in larger populations and under other immunosuppression protocols. The most biologically relevant and donor-specific TCRbeta repertoire appeared to be identified by expanding Tregs with activated donor B cells. Biological reproducibility was not examined directly, but technical replication error appeared to be minimal.

The receptor was derived from a human donor who received a combined kidney and bone marrow transplant. Sequenced material: CD8+ T cells from blood, taken before the transplant. Recombination joined TRBV5-5 with TRBJ1-6; the junction holds 10 bases that match TRBD1. The CDR3 amino acid sequence is: CASSQWTGGSPLHF. The CDR3 DNA, read in part, is TGTGCCAGCAGCCAATGGACAGGGGGGTCACCC.